This T cell receptor (beta chain) was observed in a study of glioma-infiltrating T cells after dendritic cell vaccination. The wider study: Patients had newly diagnosed or recurrent glioblastoma and received dendritic cell vaccines. Monocyte-derived dendritic cells, cultured 6 to 7 days with IL-4 and GM-CSF, were pulsed with autologous tumor lysate.

Notes on the study in general: TCR clonality showed no direct relationship with survival.

Sample time point: after dendritic cell vaccination, including at tumor progression/relapse. This clone occurred once. What it recognizes is unknown. V lost 4 bases to trimming and J lost 6 bases, with 10 bases between them. Germline loops: CDR1 KGHSH, CDR2 LQKENI. The CDR3 runs 13 residues. Amplification used 60 V beta primers and 13 J beta primers. The assay was immunoSEQ multiplex PCR, and TCRdb's table has in-frame clones only and misses some. The sample records around 78,000 clones, around 87% being singletons. The J gene is TRBJ2-1, the V gene TRBV18, with D tentatively TRBD2 (6 bases). The sequenced sample was blood, obtained after dendritic cell vaccination. The TCR originated in a human donor with glioblastoma. CDR3 sequence (DNA): TGTGCCAGCTCACTCAAGACTAGCAATGAGCAGTTCTTC. Its translation is CASSLKTSNEQFF.